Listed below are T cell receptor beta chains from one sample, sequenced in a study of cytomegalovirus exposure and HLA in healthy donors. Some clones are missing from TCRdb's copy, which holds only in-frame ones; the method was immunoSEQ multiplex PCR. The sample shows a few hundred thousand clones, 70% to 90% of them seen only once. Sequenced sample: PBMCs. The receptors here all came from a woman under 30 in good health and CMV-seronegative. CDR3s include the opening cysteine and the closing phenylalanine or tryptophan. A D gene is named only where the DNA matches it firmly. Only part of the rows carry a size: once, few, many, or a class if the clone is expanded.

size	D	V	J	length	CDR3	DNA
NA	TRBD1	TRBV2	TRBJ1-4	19	CASSKIPGQSDLYNEKLFF	TGTGCCAGCAGTAAAATTCCGGGACAGTCGGATCTGTATAATGAAAAACTGTTTTTT
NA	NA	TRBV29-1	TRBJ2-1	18	CSVETPFLRGSSYNEQFF	TGCAGCGTTGAAACTCCATTCTTAAGGGGGAGCTCCTACAATGAGCAGTTCTTC
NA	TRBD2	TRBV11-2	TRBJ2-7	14	CASSQTSGTYEQYF	TGTGCCAGCAGCCAGACTAGCGGTACCTACGAGCAGTACTTC
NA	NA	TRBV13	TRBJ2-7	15	CASSLVEQGSGEQYF	TGTGCCAGCAGCTTAGTAGAGCAGGGGTCCGGCGAGCAGTACTTC
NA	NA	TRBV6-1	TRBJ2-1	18	CASSEALLMGGYYNEQFF	TGTGCCAGCAGTGAAGCCTTATTGATGGGGGGTTACTACAATGAGCAGTTCTTC
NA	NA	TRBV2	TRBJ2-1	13	CASSEEGFGEQFF	TGTGCCAGCAGTGAAGAGGGGTTTGGTGAGCAGTTCTTC
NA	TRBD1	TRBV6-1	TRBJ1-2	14	CASSAGTGVDGYTF	TGTGCCAGCAGTGCCGGGACAGGGGTCGATGGCTACACCTTC
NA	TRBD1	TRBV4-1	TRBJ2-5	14	CASSQFDREETQYF	TGCGCCAGCAGCCAGTTCGACAGGGAAGAGACCCAGTACTTC
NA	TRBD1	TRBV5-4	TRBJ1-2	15	CASSLDRGLGYGYTF	TGTGCCAGCAGCTTGGACAGGGGGCTTGGCTATGGCTACACCTTC
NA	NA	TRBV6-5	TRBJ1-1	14	CASSYGGGDTEAFF	TGTGCCAGCAGTTACGGGGGGGGTGACACTGAAGCTTTCTTT
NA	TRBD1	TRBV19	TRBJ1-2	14	CASSPDRGLYGYTF	TGTGCCAGTAGTCCGGACAGGGGGCTCTATGGCTACACCTTC
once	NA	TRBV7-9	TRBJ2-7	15	CASSHLRDGGYEQYF	TGTGCCAGCAGCCACCTTCGGGACGGGGGCTACGAGCAGTACTTC
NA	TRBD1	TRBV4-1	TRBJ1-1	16	CASSHGNRGDNTEAFF	TGCGCCAGCAGCCACGGAAACAGGGGGGATAACACTGAAGCTTTCTTT
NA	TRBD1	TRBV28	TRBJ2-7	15	CASSSRQGLNYEQYF	TGTGCCAGCAGTTCCCGACAGGGGTTGAACTACGAGCAGTACTTC
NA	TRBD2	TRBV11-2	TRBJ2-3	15	CASSLAGGGADTQYF	TGTGCCAGCAGCCTAGCGGGAGGGGGCGCAGATACGCAGTATTTT
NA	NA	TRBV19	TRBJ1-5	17	CASAPDTWGLGIQPQHF	TGTGCCAGTGCGCCGGACACCTGGGGACTCGGAATTCAGCCCCAGCATTTT
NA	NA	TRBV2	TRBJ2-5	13	CASVPGGRGTQYF	TGTGCCAGCGTCCCAGGGGGGCGGGGGACCCAGTACTTC